These 7 T cell receptor beta chains were all obtained from the same sample, sequenced in a study of Graves' ophthalmopathy and Graves' hyperthyroidism. RNA transcripts were the template, and TCR beta CDR3 regions were amplified from them. Investigators did first-round RT-PCR with HTBI primers, then second-round multiplex PCR. TCRdb redid the calling of the multiplex PCR reads with MiXCR, one entry per CDR3 protein. Of approximately 150,000 distinct CDR3 sequences listed, approximately 40% are singletons. Sequenced sample: peripheral blood. The receptors come from a man aged 25-40 years with Graves' ophthalmopathy.

The rearrangement uses TRBV19 and TRBJ2-5, with D hard to call. The germline V gene has CDR1 LNHDA and CDR2 SQIVND (reference sequence). This CDR3 region has 15 residues. V was clipped by 3 bases and J by 0 bases, with 11 bases between them. CDR3: CASSMSRRYQETQYF. The DNA of the CDR3 is TGTGCCAGTAGTATGAGCAGACGGTACCAAGAGACCCAGTACTTC.

A few counts support this clonotype. The J gene is TRBJ2-7, the V gene TRBV12-3 or TRBV12-4; the match to TRBD2 covers 9 bases. The CDR3 runs to 15 residues. Losses at the gene ends were 1 base for V and 6 bases for J; bases not matched to a gene: 7. The CDR3 bases are TGTGCCAGCAGTTTAGTCGGTAGCGGGAGAGGCGAGCAGTACTTC. Translated: CASSLVGSGRGEQYF.

This clonotype was recorded many times. The chain joins TRBV6-5 to TRBJ1-5; D is unresolved. This CDR3 has 14 amino acids. Per germline, CDR1 MNHEY and CDR2 SVGAGI. Trimming stripped 2 bases from V and 0 bases from J, with 5 bases between. CDR3 bases: TGTGCCAGCAGTTACCGGTATAGCAATCAGCCCCAGCATTTT. The encoded protein is CASSYRYSNQPQHF.

This chain uses TRBV9 with TRBJ2-5, with 8 bases matching TRBD2. CDR1 is SGDLS and CDR2 is YYNGEE in the germline V gene. V trimming: 7 bases; J trimming: 5 bases; junction bases outside the gene matches: 10. This CDR3 contains 14 residues. CDR3 nucleotides: TGTGCCAGCGGAACAAGCGGGGGAGTGGAGACCCAGTACTTC. Residues: CASGTSGGVETQYF.

This clonotype was seen at least ten times. This chain links TRBV5-1 with TRBJ2-7; 8 bases align to TRBD2. The germline V gene has CDR1 SGHRS and CDR2 YFSETQ. The CDR3 runs 14 residues. Losses at the gene ends were 5 bases for V and 2 bases for J; bases not matched to a gene: 6. CDR3: CASSFSGVPYEQYF. CDR3 nucleotides: TGCGCCAGCAGTTTTAGCGGGGTACCCTACGAGCAGTACTTC.

This chain joins TRBV28 and TRBJ2-7; 8 bases are a match to TRBD1. The CDR3 totals 16 residues. Germline loops: CDR1 MDHEN, CDR2 SYDVKM. Losses at the gene ends were 5 bases for V and 6 bases for J; bases not matched to a gene: 15. CDR3 protein: CASSRYPLQGGTEQYF. The CDR3, as DNA: TGTGCCAGCAGTCGATACCCGCTACAGGGGGGCACCGAGCAGTACTTC.

J is TRBJ2-7 and V is TRBV7-2; unclear D gene. CDR3 length: 14 residues. Germline CDR1 and CDR2: SGHTA and FQGNSA. V gave up 3 bases and J gave up 3 bases, with 12 bases separating them. This CDR3 is CASSFANPVYEQYF. CDR3 in DNA: TGTGCCAGCAGCTTTGCCAACCCCGTCTACGAGCAGTACTTC.